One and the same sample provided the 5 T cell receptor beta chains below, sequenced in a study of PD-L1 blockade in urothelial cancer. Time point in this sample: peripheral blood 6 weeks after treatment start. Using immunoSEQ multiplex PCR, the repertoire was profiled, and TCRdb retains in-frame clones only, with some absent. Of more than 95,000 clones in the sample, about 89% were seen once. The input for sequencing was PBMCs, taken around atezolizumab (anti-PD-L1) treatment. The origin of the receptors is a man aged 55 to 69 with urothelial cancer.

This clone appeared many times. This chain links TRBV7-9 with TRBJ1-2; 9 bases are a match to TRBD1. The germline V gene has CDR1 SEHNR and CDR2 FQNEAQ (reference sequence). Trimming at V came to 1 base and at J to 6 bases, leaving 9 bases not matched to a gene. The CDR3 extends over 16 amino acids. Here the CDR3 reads CASSLGGQGLTDGYTF. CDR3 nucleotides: TGTGCCAGCAGCTTAGGAGGACAGGGGCTGACTGATGGCTACACCTTC.

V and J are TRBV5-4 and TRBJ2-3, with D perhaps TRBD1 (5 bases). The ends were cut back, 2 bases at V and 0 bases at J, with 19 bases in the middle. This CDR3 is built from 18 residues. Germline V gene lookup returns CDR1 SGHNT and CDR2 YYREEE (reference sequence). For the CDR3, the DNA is TGTGCCAGCAGCTTCCCCGTAGGGGCGGACATTAGCACAGATACGCAGTATTTT. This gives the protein CASSFPVGADISTDTQYF.

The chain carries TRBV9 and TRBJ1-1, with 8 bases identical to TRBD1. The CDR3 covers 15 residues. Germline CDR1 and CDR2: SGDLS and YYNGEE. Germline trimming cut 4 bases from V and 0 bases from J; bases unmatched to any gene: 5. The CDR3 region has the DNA TGTGCCAGCAGCCCTCGACAGGGGTTGAACACTGAAGCTTTCTTT. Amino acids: CASSPRQGLNTEAFF.

The CDR3 region is CASSSRPPGQGWETQYF. The DNA for the CDR3 is TGCGCCAGCAGCTCCCGACCCCCGGGACAGGGTTGGGAGACCCAGTACTTC. This chain uses TRBV5-1 with TRBJ2-5, with TRBD1 matching 9 bases. The V segment lost 3 bases and the J segment 5 bases; nucleotides outside the gene matches: 14. The CDR3 is 17 residues long. Per the germline V gene, CDR1 is SGHRS and CDR2 is YFSETQ.

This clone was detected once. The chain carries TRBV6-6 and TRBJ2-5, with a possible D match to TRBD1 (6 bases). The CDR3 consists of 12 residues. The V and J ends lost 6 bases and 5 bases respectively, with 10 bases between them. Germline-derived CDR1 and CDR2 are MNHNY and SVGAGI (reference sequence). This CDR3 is CASRTGPETQYF. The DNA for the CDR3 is TGTGCCAGCAGAACAGGGCCCGAGACCCAGTACTTC.